These 19 T cell receptor beta chains originate from one sample sequenced in a study of PD-1 blockade in classical Hodgkin lymphoma. Stated time point: cycle 4 day 1 (C4D1), after less than seven weeks of nivolumab. Every patient relapsed after autologous stem cell transplantation, and brentuximab vedotin exposure varied. The data were produced by immunoSEQ multiplex PCR, yet TCRdb's version contains in-frame clones alone and is incomplete. The sample contains approximately 39,000 clones, about three quarters of which appear only once. The sequences come from peripheral blood mononuclear cells (PBMCs), collected before the fourth cycle of nivolumab. All receptors come from a human donor with classical Hodgkin lymphoma.

The chain has TRBV7-2 and TRBJ1-5; 9 bases map to TRBD1. The CDR3 runs to 16 residues. V trimming: 1 base; J trimming: 2 bases; junction bases outside the gene matches: 3. Germline CDR1 and CDR2: SGHTA and FQGNSA. Written as DNA, the CDR3 is TGTGCCAGCAGCTTAGACAGGGGGCTTGGCAATCAGCCCCAGCATTTT. This gives the protein CASSLDRGLGNQPQHF.

The V call is TRBV4-1, the J call TRBJ2-6; maybe TRBD1 (6 bases). Looked up from germline, CDR1 is MGHRA and CDR2 is YSYEKL. The CDR3 contains 17 residues. V was shortened by 2 bases and J by 2 bases, with 13 bases between the two germline ends. The CDR3 DNA sequence: TGCGCCAGCAGCCAATCTCCACAGGGAACTGGGGCCAACGTCCTGACTTTC. This translates into CASSQSPQGTGANVLTF.

The chain combines TRBV5-1 with TRBJ1-2, with 7 bases that match TRBD1. Per the germline V gene, CDR1 is SGHRS and CDR2 is YFSETQ. With 5 bases clipped from V and 2 bases from J, the junction kept 3 bases outside the gene matches. This CDR3 spans 13 amino acids. CDR3 bases: TGCGCCAGCAGTGAGGGACAGAACTATGGCTACACCTTC. It specifies CASSEGQNYGYTF.

The genes are TRBV14 and TRBJ1-1; D is uncertain. Germline CDR1 SGHDN, CDR2 FVKESK. V was shortened by 2 bases and J by 2 bases, with 24 bases between the two germline ends. This CDR3 comprises 19 residues. CDR3 protein: CASSQRPVVSFGGNTEAFF. Written as DNA, the CDR3 is TGTGCCAGCAGCCAAAGACCGGTGGTTTCCTTTGGCGGTAACACTGAAGCTTTCTTT.

The chain employs TRBV7-2 and TRBJ1-1, with 9 bases lining up with TRBD1. This CDR3 is built from 14 residues. Germline CDR1 and CDR2: SGHTA and FQGNSA. V trimming: 1 base; J trimming: 10 bases; junction bases outside the gene matches: 7. CDR3 region: CASSLGYRGPAAFF. In nucleotides, the CDR3 is TGTGCCAGCAGCTTAGGCTACAGGGGGCCCGCAGCTTTCTTT.

V usage is TRBV7-9 and J usage is TRBJ2-7; D remains unclear. CDR1 and CDR2 from the germline V gene are SEHNR and FQNEAQ (reference sequence). The CDR3 covers 14 residues. V lost 5 bases, J lost 0 bases, and 11 bases lay in between. As DNA, the CDR3 is TGTGCCAGCAGCCGGACCGTAAGCTCCTACGAGCAGTACTTC. Encoded protein: CASSRTVSSYEQYF. The entire variable domain, with the rest obtained from reference TRBV7-9 and TRBJ2-7, is as follows: DTGVSQNPRHKITKRGQNVTFRCDPISEHNRLYWYRQTLGQGPEFLTYFQNEAQLEKSRLLSDRFSAERPKGSFSTLEIQRTEQGDSAMYLCASSRTVSSYEQYFGPGTRLTVT.

This chain links TRBV29-1 with TRBJ2-7; 8 nucleotides line up with TRBD1. The V gene's germline CDR1 is SQVTM and CDR2 ANQGSEA. V dropped 2 bases and J dropped 3; count of bases not matched to a gene: 3. The CDR3 is made up of 13 amino acids. This CDR3 reads CSVERTGNYEQYF. CDR3 bases: TGCAGCGTTGAACGGACAGGGAACTACGAGCAGTACTTC.

The CDR3 spells CASSSTPGQGNSYTF. The CDR3 DNA follows: TGCGCCAGCAGTTCAACCCCGGGACAGGGGAATAGCTACACCTTC. This chain connects TRBV10-2 to TRBJ1-2; TRBD1 aligns across 10 bases. The junction had 12 bases not matched to a gene; V was cut back by 5 bases and J by 9 bases. Germline assignment: CDR1 WSHSY and CDR2 SAAADI. The CDR3 runs to 15 residues.

The chain recombines TRBV10-3 with TRBJ1-5; no clear D. The ends were cut back, 4 bases at V and 3 bases at J, with 7 bases in the middle. This CDR3 comprises 13 residues. The germline CDR1 and CDR2 sequences are ENHRY and SYGVKD. CDR3 nucleotide sequence: TGTGCCATCAGTGCTGATCCCAATCAGCCCCAGCATTTT. This sequence encodes CAISADPNQPQHF.

Judged by abundance, this clone is medium-sized (0.01 to 0.1%). The V and J genes are TRBV6-1 and TRBJ2-7, with TRBD1 matching over 8 bases. Germline CDR1 reads MNHNS; CDR2 reads SASEGT. V shed 8 bases, J shed 2 bases, and the junction held 5 bases outside the gene matches. The CDR3 sequence is 13 residues long. The CDR3 spells CASGGTGPYEQYF. CDR3 in DNA: TGTGCCAGCGGAGGGACAGGTCCCTACGAGCAGTACTTC.

The chain employs TRBV7-2 and TRBJ2-2; 8 nucleotides agree with TRBD1. Germline V CDR1 and CDR2: SGHTA, FQGNSA. V lost 5 bases and J lost 0; bases outside the gene matches: 2. This CDR3 has 15 amino acids. CDR3 residues: CASSPGGSNTGELFF. CDR3 sequence (DNA): TGTGCCAGCAGCCCAGGGGGCTCGAACACCGGGGAGCTGTTTTTT.

The gene calls are TRBV9 and TRBJ2-3; TRBD1 matches 9 bases. The CDR3 is 16 amino acids. Per germline, CDR1 SGDLS and CDR2 YYNGEE. J lost 2 bases, V lost 3 bases, and 7 bases had no gene match. In DNA form, the CDR3 reads TGTGCCAGCAGCGCTGGGGACAGGGCTGACACAGATACGCAGTATTTT. Translation: CASSAGDRADTDTQYF.

The chain has TRBV19 and TRBJ1-6; no clear D gene. Germline CDR1 is LNHDA and CDR2 is SQIVND (reference sequence). This CDR3 spans 13 amino acids. Trimming removed 5 bases from V and 10 bases from J, with 12 bases in between. The DNA of the CDR3 is TGTGCCAGTAGTCGGGTGAATTTGTCACCCCTCCACTTT. Translated: CASSRVNLSPLHF.

This rearrangement joins TRBV5-6 to TRBJ2-1, with 8 bases matching TRBD1. This CDR3 spans 16 amino acids. Trimming at V came to 1 base and at J to 1 base, leaving 4 bases not matched to a gene. CDR1 and CDR2 from the germline V gene are SGHDT and YYEEEE. CDR3 DNA sequence: TGTGCCAGCAGCTTGTGGTGGGACAGGTCCTACAATGAGCAGTTCTTC. This encodes CASSLWWDRSYNEQFF.

The chain couples TRBV9 to TRBJ2-7; TRBD1 matches at 8 bases. CDR3 length: 15 amino acids. Trimming removed 5 bases from V and 3 bases from J; junction bases left unmatched: 10. Germline-derived CDR1 and CDR2 are SGDLS and YYNGEE. Here the CDR3 DNA reads TGTGCCAGCAGTCTAGGACAGGGCTTCTACTACGAGCAGTACTTC. Translation: CASSLGQGFYYEQYF.

The chain combines TRBV29-1 with TRBJ1-1; 7 nucleotides agree with TRBD1. J lost 0 bases, V lost 7 bases, and 5 bases had no gene match. Germline V CDR1 and CDR2: SQVTM, ANQGSEA. The CDR3 is 13 amino acids. In DNA, the CDR3 is TGCAGCGGGTCACAGGGGATGAACACTGAAGCTTTCTTT. Translated: CSGSQGMNTEAFF.

The gene calls are TRBV25-1 and TRBJ2-3; 11 bases agree with TRBD1. CDR1 and CDR2 from the germline V gene are MGHDK and SYGVNS. J lost 8 bases, V lost 4 bases, and 2 bases had no gene match. This CDR3 contains 13 residues. Here the CDR3 reads CASSADRGPTQYF. The CDR3 DNA reads TGTGCCAGCAGTGCGGACAGGGGGCCTACGCAGTATTTT.

The chain combines TRBV2 with TRBJ1-6; D is unresolved. The CDR3 is 15 amino acids. V shed 2 bases and J shed 5 bases, with 10 bases lying between them. The V gene's germline CDR1 is SNHLY and CDR2 FYNNEI. The DNA of the CDR3 is TGTGCCAGCAGTGAAAAGGCAGTCCATAATTCACCCCTCCACTTT. It yields the protein CASSEKAVHNSPLHF. The variable domain in full, completed from reference TRBV2 and TRBJ1-6, reads EPEVTQTPSHQVTQMGQEVILRCVPISNHLYFYWYRQILGQKVEFLVSFYNNEISEKSEIFDDQFSVERPDGSNFTLKIRSTKLEDSAMYFCASSEKAVHNSPLHFGNGTRLTVT.

The chain has TRBV4-3 and TRBJ1-4, with D tentatively TRBD1 (5 bases). V was trimmed by 3 bases and J by 7 bases, leaving 18 bases between them. Germline CDR1 is LGHNA and CDR2 is YSLEER. The CDR3 runs to 16 residues. The CDR3 here is CASSQTLSQGGEKLFF. Here the CDR3 DNA reads TGCGCCAGCAGCCAGACCCTGAGTCAGGGCGGTGAAAAACTGTTTTTT.